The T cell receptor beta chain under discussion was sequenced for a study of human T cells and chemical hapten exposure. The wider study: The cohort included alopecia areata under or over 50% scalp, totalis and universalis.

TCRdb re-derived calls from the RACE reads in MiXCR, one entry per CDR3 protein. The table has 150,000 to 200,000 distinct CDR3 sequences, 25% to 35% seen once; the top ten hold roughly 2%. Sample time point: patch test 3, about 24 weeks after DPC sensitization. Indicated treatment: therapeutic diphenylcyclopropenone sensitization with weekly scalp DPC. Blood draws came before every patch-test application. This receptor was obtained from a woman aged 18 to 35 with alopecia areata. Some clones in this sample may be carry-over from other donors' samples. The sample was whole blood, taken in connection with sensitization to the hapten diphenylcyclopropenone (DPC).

For the CDR3, the DNA is TGCGCCAGCAGCTTGGTGGCTAGCGGGTGGCCGGCCGGTGAGCAGTTCTTC. It specifies CASSLVASGWPAGEQFF. J is TRBJ2-1 and V is TRBV5-1; 8 bases match TRBD2. In germline, CDR1 is SGHRS, CDR2 YFSETQ. Germline trimming cut 0 bases from V and 9 bases from J; bases unmatched to any gene: 14. The CDR3 contains 17 residues.